Listed below are T cell receptor beta chains from one sample, sequenced in a study of T cells after yellow fever vaccination. TCRdb recomputed calls from the 5' RACE reads with MiXCR, one row per CDR3 protein. Of about 630,000 distinct CDR3 sequences detected, 12% appear once; the ten largest clones hold more than 12%. The sequencing here drew on PBMCs, taken on the day of the yellow fever booster vaccination. These receptors were collected from a man younger than 40 who received the YFV17D yellow fever vaccine. CDR3s leave out the opening cysteine and the closing phenylalanine or tryptophan.

V	J	CDR3
TRBV4-2	TRBJ2-3	ASSQEASGSTDTQY
TRBV21-1	TRBJ1-3	ASRYSAANGSYGNTIY
TRBV11-2	TRBJ2-1	ASSLRLAGGLVYNEQF
TRBV4-3	TRBJ2-7	ASSQSGARGFYEQY
TRBV29-1	TRBJ2-3	SVVGTSGTDTQY
TRBV29-1	TRBJ2-3	SVVGLGQGVADTQY
TRBV2	TRBJ1-1	AFRTTGPAF
TRBV30	TRBJ1-1	AWSSGMNTEAF
TRBV20-1	TRBJ2-7	SAQRPGAGSEQY
TRBV29-1	TRBJ2-7	SVGPQGDEQY
TRBV12-3/TRBV12-4	TRBJ2-7	ASSPDTYEQY
TRBV7-8	TRBJ2-1	ASSLVREALTNEQF
TRBV20-1	TRBJ2-3	SAPSRTSGRADTQY
TRBV7-9	TRBJ2-7	ASSLPGQGNHRY
TRBV4-1	TRBJ1-5	ASSQDPRRPQH
TRBV24-1	TRBJ2-3	ATSDLAGGRGDTQY
TRBV3-1	TRBJ2-3	ASSQRDYGTDTQY
TRBV7-2	TRBJ2-7	ASSFETGVAYEQY
TRBV7-2	TRBJ2-1	ASSLTILGGSSYNEQF
TRBV9	TRBJ2-3	ASSGAGLTDTQY
TRBV6-2/TRBV6-3	TRBJ2-5	ASSLAGNGETQY
TRBV23-1	TRBJ2-5	ASTDGRERGQETQY
TRBV20-1	TRBJ2-1	SASVLAGAPEQF
TRBV7-2	TRBJ1-1	ASSFGQGAEAF
TRBV12-3/TRBV12-4	TRBJ2-5	ASTLRGMETQY
TRBV9	TRBJ2-7	ASSKGPQGEQY
TRBV6-1	TRBJ1-5	ASRQGQGVQSNQPQH
TRBV21-1	TRBJ2-7	ASTDRGQEQY
TRBV3-1	TRBJ2-3	ASSQDWDPRSSRY
TRBV24-1	TRBJ2-1	ATSDSLRPDTNEQF
TRBV7-2	TRBJ2-1	ASSLELAAYNEQF
TRBV29-1	TRBJ2-7	SVEGDSNSYEQY
TRBV24-1	TRBJ2-4	ATSDPASGNIQY
TRBV5-1	TRBJ2-1	ASSLASLGLAGVGNEQF
TRBV6-1	TRBJ2-7	ASSRGTASPWEQY
TRBV20-1	TRBJ2-2	SASFQGPGELF
TRBV10-3	TRBJ2-5	AISQGQSETQY
TRBV10-3	TRBJ2-3	AISESQRSTDTQY